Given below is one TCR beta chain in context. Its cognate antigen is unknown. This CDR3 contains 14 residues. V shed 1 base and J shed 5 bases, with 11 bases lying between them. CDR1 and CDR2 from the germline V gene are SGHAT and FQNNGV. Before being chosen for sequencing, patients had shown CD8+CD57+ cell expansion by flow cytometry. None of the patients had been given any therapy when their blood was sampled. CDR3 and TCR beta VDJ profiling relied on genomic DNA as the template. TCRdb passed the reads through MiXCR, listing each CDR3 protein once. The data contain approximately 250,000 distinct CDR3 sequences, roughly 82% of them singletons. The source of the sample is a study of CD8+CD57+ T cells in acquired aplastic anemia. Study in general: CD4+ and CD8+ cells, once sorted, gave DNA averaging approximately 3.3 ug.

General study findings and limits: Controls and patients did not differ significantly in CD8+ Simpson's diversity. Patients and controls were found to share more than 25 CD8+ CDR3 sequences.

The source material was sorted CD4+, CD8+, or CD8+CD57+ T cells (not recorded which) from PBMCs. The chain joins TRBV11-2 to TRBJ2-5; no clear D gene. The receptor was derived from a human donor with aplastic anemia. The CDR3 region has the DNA TGTGCCAGCAGCTTAGGGCCGAGTCGGGAGACCCAGTACTTC. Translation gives CASSLGPSRETQYF.